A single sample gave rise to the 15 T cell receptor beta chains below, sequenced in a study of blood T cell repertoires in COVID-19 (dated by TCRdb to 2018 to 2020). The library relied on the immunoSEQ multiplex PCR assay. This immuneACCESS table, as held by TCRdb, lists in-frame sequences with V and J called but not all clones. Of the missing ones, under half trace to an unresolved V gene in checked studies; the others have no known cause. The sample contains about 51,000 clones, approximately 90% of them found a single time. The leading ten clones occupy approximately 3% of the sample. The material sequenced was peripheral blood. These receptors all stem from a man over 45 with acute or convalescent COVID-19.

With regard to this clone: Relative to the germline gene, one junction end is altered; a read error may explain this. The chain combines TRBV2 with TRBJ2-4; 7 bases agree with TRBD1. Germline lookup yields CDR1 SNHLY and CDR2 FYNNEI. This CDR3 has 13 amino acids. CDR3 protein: CASSGLKDRMGAF. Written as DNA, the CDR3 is TGTGCCAGCAGCGGCTTGAAGGACAGGATGGGGGCCTTC.

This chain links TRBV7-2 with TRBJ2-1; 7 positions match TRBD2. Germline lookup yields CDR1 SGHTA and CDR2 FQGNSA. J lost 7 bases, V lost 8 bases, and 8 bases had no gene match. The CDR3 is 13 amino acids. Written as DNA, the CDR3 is TGTGCCAGCCGGACTAGTCCCCTAAATGAGCAGTTCTTC. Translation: CASRTSPLNEQFF.

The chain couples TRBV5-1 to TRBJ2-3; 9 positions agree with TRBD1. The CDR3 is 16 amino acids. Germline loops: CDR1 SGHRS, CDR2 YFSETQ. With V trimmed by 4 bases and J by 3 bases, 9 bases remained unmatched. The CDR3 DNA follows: TGCGCCAGCAGCAGCGCCGGGACAGGGAGTACAGATACGCAGTATTTT. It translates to CASSSAGTGSTDTQYF. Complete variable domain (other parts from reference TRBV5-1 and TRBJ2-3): KAGVTQTPRYLIKTRGQQVTLSCSPISGHRSVSWYQQTPGQGLQFLFEYFSETQRNKGNFPGRFSGRQFSNSRSEMNVSTLELGDSALYLCASSSAGTGSTDTQYFGPGTRLTVL.

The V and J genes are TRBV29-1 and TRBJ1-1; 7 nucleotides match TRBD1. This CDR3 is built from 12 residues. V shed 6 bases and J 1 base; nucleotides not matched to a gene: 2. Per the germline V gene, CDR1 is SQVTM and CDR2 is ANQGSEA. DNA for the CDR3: TGCAGCGTGCACAGGGGGAACACTGAAGCTTTCTTT. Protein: CSVHRGNTEAFF.

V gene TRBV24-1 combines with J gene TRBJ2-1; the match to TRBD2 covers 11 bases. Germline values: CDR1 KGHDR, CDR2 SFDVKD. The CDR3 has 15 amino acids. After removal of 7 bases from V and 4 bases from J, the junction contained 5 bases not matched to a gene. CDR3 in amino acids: CATRSGTSGYNEQFF. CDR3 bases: TGTGCCACCAGGTCCGGGACTAGCGGTTACAATGAGCAGTTCTTC.

The DNA for the CDR3 is TGTGCCAGCAGCAAAACAGGGGCCCATGGCTACACCTTC. Its protein product is CASSKTGAHGYTF. V is TRBV6-2 or TRBV6-3 and J is TRBJ1-2, with 7 bases fitting TRBD1. This CDR3 spans 13 amino acids. The junction had 7 bases not matched to a gene; V was cut back by 6 bases and J by 6 bases. Germline V gives CDR1 MNHEY, CDR2 SVGEGT.

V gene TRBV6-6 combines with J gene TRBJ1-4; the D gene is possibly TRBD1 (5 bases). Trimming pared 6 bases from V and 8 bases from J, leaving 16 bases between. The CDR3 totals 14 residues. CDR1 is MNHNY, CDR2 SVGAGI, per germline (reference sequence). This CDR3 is CASRDGGTGEKLFF. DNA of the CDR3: TGTGCCAGCAGGGATGGGGGGACTGGCGAAAAACTGTTTTTT.

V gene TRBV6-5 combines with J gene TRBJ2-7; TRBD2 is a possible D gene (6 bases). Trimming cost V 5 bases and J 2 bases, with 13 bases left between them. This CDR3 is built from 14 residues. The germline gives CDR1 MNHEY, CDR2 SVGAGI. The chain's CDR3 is CASSLGTGAYEQYF. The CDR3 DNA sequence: TGTGCCAGCAGTCTCGGGACGGGAGCCTACGAGCAGTACTTC.

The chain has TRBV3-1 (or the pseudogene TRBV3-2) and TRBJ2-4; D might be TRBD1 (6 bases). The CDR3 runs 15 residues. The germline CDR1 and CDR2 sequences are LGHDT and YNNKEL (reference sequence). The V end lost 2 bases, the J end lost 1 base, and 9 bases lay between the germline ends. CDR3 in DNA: TGTGCCAGCAGCCAAACAGGGATGGCCAAAAACATTCAGTACTTC. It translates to CASSQTGMAKNIQYF.

The DNA for the CDR3 is TGCGCCAGCAGAGAGACAGGGTTCGGAAACACCATATATTTT. It yields the protein CASRETGFGNTIYF. The chain joins TRBV10-2 to TRBJ1-3, with TRBD1 matching 7 bases. This CDR3 contains 14 residues. The V gene's germline CDR1 is WSHSY and CDR2 SAAADI. V lost 6 bases, J lost 4 bases, and 6 bases stayed unmatched.

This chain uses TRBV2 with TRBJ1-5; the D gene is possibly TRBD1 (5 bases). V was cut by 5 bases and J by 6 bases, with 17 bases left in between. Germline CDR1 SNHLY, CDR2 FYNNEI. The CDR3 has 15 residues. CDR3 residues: CASSPARQLGQPQHF. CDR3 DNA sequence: TGTGCCAGCAGTCCCGCCAGACAGTTAGGTCAGCCCCAGCATTTT.

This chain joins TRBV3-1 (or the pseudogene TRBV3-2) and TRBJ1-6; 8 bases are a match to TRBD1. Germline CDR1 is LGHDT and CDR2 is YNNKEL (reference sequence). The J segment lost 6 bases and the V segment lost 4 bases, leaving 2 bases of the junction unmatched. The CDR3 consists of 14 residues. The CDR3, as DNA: TGTGCCAGCAGCCCCGGGACAGGTAATTCACCCCTCCACTTT. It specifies CASSPGTGNSPLHF.

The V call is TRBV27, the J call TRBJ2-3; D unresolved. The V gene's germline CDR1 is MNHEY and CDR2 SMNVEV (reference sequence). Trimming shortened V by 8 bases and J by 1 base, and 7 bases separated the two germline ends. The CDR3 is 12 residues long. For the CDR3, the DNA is TGTGCCAGCCGCCTAGGCACAGATACGCAGTATTTT. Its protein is CASRLGTDTQYF.

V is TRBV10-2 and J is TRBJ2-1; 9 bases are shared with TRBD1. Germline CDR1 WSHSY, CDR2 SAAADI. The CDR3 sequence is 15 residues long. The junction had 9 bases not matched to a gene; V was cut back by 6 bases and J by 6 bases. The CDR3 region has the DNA TGCGCCAGCAGGGAACAGGGGGCCGGGGGCAATGAGCAGTTCTTC. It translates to CASREQGAGGNEQFF.

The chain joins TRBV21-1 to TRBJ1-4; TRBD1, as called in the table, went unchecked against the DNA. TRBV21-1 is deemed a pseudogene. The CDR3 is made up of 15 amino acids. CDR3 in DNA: TGTGCCAGCGAAATAGGACAGGGCCTTAATGAAAAACTGTTTTTT. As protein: CASEIGQGLNEKLFF.